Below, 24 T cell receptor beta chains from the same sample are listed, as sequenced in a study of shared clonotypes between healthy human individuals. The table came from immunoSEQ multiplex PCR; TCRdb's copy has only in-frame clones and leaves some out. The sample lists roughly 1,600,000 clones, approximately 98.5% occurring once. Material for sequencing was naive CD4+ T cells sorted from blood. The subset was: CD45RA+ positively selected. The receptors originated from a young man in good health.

In nucleotides, the CDR3 is TGTGCCAGCAGCTTAGCAGGACGTTACGAGCAGTACTTC. Translated: CASSLAGRYEQYF. This chain connects TRBV11-3 to TRBJ2-7; D is uncertain. The CDR3 length is 13 residues. Looked up from germline, CDR1 is SGHNT and CDR2 is YENEEA. The V end was cut by 1 base, the J end by 4 bases, with 8 bases between.

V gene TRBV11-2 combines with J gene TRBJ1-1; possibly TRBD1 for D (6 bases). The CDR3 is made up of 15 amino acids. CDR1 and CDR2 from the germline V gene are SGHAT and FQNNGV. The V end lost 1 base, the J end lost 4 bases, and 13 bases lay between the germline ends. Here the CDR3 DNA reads TGTGCCAGCAGCTTAGTGGTGGGGGCGAGCACTGAAGCTTTCTTT. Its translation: CASSLVVGASTEAFF. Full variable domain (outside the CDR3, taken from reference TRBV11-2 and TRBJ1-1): EAGVAQSPRYKIIEKRQSVAFWCNPISGHATLYWYQQILGQGPKLLIQFQNNGVVDDSQLPKDRFSAERLKGVDSTLKIQPAKLEDSAVYLCASSLVVGASTEAFFGQGTRLTVV.

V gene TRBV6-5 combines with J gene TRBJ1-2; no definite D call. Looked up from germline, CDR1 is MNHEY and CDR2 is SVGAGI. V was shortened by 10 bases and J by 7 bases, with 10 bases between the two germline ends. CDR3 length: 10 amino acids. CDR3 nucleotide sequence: TGTGCCACCAAGGAGATTGGCTACACCTTC. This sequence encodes CATKEIGYTF.

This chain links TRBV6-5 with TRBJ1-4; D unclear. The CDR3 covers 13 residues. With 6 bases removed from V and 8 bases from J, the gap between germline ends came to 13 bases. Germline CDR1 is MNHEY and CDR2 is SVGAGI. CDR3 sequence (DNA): TGTGCCAGCAGCCCTTTCTTTGGGGAAAAACTGTTTTTT. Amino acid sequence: CASSPFFGEKLFF.

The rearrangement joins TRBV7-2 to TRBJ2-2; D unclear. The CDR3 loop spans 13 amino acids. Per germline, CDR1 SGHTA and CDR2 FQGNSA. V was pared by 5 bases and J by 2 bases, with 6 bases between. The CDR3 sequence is CASSRYNTGELFF. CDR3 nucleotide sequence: TGTGCCAGCAGCCGATATAACACCGGGGAGCTGTTTTTT. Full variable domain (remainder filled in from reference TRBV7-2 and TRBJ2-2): GAGVSQSPSNKVTEKGKDVELRCDPISGHTALYWYRQSLGQGLEFLIYFQGNSAPDKSGLPSDRFSAERTGGSVSTLTIQRTQQEDSAVYLCASSRYNTGELFFGEGSRLTVL.

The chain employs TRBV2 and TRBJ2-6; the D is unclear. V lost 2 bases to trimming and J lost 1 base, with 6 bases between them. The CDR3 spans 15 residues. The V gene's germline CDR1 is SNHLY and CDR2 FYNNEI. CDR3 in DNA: TGTGCCAGCAGTGAAAGGGTTTCTGGGGCCAACGTCCTGACTTTC. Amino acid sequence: CASSERVSGANVLTF.

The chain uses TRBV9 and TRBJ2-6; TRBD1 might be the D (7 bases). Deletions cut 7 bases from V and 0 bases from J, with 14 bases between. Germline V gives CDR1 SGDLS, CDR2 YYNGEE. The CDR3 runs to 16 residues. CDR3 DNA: TGTGCCAGCCGGAGGGGGCTAGCCTCTGGGGCCAACGTCCTGACTTTC. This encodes CASRRGLASGANVLTF.

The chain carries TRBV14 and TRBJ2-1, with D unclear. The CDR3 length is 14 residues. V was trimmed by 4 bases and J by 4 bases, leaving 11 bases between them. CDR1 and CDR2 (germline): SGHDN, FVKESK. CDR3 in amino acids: CASSPAAPYNEQFF. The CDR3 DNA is TGTGCCAGCAGCCCCGCGGCCCCGTACAATGAGCAGTTCTTC.

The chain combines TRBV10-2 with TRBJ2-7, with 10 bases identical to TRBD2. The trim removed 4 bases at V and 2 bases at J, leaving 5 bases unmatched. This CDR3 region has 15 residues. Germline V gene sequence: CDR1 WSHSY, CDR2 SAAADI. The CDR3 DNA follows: TGCGCCAGCAGTGTTACTAGCGGGAATCCCTACGAGCAGTACTTC. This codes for CASSVTSGNPYEQYF.

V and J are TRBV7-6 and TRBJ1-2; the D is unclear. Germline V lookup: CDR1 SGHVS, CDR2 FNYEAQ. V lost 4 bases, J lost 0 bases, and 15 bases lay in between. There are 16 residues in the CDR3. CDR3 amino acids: CASSYIPTAANYGYTF. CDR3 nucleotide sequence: TGTGCCAGCAGCTACATCCCGACGGCAGCTAACTATGGCTACACCTTC.

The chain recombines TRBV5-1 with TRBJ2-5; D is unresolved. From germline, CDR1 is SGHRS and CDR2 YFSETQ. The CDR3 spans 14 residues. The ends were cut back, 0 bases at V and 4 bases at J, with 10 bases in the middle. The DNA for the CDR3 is TGCGCCAGCAGCTTGGGAGTTATGACAGAGACCCAGTACTTC. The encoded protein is CASSLGVMTETQYF.

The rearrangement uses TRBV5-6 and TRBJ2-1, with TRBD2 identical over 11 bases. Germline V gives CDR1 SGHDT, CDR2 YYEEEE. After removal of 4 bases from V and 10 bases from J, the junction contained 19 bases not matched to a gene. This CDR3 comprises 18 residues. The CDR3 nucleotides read TGTGCCAGCAGCCGGAGTTCTATAGCGGGAGGGCCAAACATAGAGCAGTTCTTC. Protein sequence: CASSRSSIAGGPNIEQFF.

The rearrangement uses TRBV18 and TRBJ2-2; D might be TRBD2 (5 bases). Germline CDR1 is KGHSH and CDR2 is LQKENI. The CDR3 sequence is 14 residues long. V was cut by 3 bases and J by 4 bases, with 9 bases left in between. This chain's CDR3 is CASSPGLSTGELFF. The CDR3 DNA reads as TGTGCCAGCTCACCCGGACTTTCCACCGGGGAGCTGTTTTTT.

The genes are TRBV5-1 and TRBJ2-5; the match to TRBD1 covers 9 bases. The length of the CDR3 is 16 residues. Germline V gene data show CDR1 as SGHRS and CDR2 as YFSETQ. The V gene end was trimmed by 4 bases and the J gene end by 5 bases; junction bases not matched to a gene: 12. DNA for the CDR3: TGCGCCAGCAGCCTGGGAAGGGGACAGGGAGGGGAGACCCAGTACTTC. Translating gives CASSLGRGQGGETQYF.

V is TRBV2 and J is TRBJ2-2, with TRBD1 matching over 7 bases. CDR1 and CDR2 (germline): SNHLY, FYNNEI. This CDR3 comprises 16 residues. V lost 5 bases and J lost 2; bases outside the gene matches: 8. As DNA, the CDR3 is TGTGCCAGCAGTCGTTCGGGACAGAGTAACACCGGGGAGCTGTTTTTT. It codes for CASSRSGQSNTGELFF.

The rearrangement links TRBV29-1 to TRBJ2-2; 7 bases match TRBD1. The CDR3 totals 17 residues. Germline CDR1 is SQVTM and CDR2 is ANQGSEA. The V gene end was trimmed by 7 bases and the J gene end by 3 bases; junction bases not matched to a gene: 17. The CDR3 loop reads CSAGDHRGRGYTGELFF. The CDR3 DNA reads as TGCAGCGCCGGGGACCACAGGGGCCGTGGATACACCGGGGAGCTGTTTTTT.

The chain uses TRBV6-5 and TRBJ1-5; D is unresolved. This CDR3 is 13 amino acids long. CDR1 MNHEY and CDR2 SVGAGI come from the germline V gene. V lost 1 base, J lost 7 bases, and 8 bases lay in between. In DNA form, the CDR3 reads TGTGCCAGCAGTTACTTCCCTGAACAGCCCCAGCATTTT. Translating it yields CASSYFPEQPQHF.

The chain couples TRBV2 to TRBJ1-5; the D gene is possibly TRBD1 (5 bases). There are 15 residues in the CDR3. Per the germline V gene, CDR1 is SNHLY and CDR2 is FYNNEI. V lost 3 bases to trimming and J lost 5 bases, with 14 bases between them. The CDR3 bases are TGTGCCAGCAGTGATGGGATGGGGCGTTATCAGCCCCAGCATTTT. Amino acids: CASSDGMGRYQPQHF.

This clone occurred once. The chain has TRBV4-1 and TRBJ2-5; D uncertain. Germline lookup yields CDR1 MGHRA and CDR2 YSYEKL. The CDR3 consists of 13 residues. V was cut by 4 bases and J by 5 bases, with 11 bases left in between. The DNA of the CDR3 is TGCGCCAGCAGCCTCATTGATAGGGAGACCCAGTACTTC. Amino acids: CASSLIDRETQYF.

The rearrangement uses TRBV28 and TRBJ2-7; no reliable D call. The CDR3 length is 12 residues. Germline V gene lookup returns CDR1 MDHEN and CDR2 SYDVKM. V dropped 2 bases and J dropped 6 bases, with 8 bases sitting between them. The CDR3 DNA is TGTGCCAGCAGTTTAAGGGCCCCCGAGCAGTACTTC. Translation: CASSLRAPEQYF.

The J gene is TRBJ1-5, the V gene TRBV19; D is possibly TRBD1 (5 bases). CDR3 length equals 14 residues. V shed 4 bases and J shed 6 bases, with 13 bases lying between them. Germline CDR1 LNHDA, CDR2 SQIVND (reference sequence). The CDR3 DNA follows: TGTGCCAGTAGTAGAGAGGGAAGGGGTCAGCCCCAGCATTTT. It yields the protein CASSREGRGQPQHF.

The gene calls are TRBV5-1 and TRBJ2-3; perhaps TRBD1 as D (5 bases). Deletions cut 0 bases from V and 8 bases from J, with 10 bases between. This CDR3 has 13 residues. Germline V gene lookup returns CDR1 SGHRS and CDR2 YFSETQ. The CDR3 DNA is TGCGCCAGCAGCTTGGACAGTCAGGGTACGCAGTATTTT. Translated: CASSLDSQGTQYF.

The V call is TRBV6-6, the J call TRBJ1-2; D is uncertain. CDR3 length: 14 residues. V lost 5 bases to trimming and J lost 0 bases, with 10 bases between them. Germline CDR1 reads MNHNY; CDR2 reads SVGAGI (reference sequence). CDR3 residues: CASSQIQANYGYTF. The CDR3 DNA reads TGTGCCAGCAGTCAGATTCAGGCTAACTATGGCTACACCTTC.

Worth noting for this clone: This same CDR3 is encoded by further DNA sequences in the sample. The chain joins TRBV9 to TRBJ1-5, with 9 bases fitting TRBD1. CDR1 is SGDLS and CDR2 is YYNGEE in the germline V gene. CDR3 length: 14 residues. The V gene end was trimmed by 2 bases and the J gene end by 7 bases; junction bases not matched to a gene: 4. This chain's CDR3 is CASSVGQGSQPQHF. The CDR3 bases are TGTGCCAGCAGCGTCGGACAGGGGAGCCAGCCCCAGCATTTT.